This T cell receptor beta chain was obtained from a study of T cell responses to AZD1222 COVID-19 vaccine. TCRdb's table, derived via immunoSEQ multiplex PCR, lists solely in-frame clones and lacks some. This table has some 120,000 clones, about 85% appearing once. There are 14 residues in the CDR3. The V gene lost 1 base and the J gene lost 2 bases, with 8 bases spanning the gap. Germline values: CDR1 MGHRA, CDR2 YSYEKL. The clonotype was recovered from an adult who received the AZD1222 COVID-19 vaccine. This specimen consisted of peripheral blood, obtained 28 days after the second AZD1222 dose. V gene TRBV4-1 combines with J gene TRBJ1-2; no definite D call. CDR3 region: CASSQVRENYGYTF. Written as DNA, the CDR3 is TGCGCCAGCAGCCAAGTGCGGGAAAACTATGGCTACACCTTC.